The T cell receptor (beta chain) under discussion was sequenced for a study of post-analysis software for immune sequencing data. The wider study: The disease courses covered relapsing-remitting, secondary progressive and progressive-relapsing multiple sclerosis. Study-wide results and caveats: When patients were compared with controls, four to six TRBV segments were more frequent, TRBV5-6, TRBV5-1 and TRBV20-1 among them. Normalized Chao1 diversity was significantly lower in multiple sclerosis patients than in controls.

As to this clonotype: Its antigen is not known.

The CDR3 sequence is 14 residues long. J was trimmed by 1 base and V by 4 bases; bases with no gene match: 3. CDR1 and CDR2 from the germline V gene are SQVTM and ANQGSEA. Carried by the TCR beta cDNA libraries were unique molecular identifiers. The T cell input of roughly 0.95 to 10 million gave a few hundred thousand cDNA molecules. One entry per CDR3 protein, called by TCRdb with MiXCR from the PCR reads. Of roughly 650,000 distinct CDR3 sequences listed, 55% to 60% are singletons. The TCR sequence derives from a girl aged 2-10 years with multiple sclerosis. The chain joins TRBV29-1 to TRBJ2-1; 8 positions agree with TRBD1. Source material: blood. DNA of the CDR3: TGCAGCGTTGTCACAGGGGGTTCCTACAATGAGCAGTTCTTC. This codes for CSVVTGGSYNEQFF.